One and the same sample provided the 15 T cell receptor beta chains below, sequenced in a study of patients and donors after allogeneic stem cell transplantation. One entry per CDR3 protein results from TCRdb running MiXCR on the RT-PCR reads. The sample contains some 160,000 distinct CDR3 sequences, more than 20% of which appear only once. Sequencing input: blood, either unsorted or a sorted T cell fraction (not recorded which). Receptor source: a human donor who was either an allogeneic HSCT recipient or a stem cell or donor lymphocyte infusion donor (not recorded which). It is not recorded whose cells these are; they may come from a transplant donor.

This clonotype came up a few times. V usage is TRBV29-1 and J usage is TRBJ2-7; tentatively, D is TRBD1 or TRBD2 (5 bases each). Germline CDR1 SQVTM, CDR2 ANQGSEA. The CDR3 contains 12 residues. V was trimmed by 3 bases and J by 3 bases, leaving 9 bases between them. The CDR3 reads CSVDSGGYEQYF. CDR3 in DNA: TGCAGCGTTGATTCTGGGGGCTACGAGCAGTACTTC.

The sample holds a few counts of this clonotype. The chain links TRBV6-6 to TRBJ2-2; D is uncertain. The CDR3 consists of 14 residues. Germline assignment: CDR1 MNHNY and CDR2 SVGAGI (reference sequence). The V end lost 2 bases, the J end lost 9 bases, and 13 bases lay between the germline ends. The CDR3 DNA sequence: TGTGCCAGCAGTTACGAAAGGGTGAATCGGGAGCTGTTTTTT. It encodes CASSYERVNRELFF.

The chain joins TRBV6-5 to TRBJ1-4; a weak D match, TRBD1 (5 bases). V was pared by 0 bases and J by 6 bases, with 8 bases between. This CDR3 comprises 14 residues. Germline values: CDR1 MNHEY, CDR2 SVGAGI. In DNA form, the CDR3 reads TGTGCCAGCAGTTACTCCAGGGTGGATGAAAAACTGTTTTTT. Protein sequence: CASSYSRVDEKLFF.

The DNA for the CDR3 is TGTGCCACCAGTGGTCAATCCGGGTCCCCCTACGAGCAGTACTTC. Translating gives CATSGQSGSPYEQYF. The V call is TRBV24-1, the J call TRBJ2-7, with D unclear. The CDR3 is 15 amino acids. Germline V gene lookup returns CDR1 KGHDR and CDR2 SFDVKD. Between the trimmed V and J ends, which lost 5 bases and 2 bases, there was a span of 15 bases.

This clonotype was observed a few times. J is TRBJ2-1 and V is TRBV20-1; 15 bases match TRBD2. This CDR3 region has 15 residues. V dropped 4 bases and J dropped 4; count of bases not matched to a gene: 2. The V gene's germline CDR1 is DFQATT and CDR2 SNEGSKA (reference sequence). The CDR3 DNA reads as TGCAGTGCTAAAGGACTAGCGGGAGGGTACAATGAGCAGTTCTTC. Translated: CSAKGLAGGYNEQFF.

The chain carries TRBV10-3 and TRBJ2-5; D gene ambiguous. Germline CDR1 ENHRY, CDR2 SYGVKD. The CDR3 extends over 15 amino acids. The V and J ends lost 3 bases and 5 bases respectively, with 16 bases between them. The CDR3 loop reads CAISDVQTIAETQYF. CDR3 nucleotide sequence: TGTGCCATCAGTGACGTCCAAACGATTGCGGAGACCCAGTACTTC.

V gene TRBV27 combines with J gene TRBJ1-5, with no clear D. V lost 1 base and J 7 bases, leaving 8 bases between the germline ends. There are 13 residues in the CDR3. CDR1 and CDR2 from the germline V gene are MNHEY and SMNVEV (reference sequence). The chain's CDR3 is CASSLLEGQPQHF. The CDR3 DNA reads TGTGCCAGCAGTTTATTGGAGGGCCAGCCCCAGCATTTT.

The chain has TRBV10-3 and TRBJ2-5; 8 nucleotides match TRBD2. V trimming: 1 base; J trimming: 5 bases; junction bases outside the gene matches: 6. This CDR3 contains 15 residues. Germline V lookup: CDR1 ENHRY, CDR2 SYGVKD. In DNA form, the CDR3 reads TGTGCCATCAGTGAGTGGGTGAGCGGGAGTGAGACCCAGTACTTC. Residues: CAISEWVSGSETQYF.

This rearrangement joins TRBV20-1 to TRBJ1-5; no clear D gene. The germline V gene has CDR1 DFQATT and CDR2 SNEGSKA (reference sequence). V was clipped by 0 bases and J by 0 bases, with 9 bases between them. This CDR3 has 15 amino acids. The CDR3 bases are TGCAGTGCTAGAGATTCGTCGACTAGCAATCAGCCCCAGCATTTT. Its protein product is CSARDSSTSNQPQHF.

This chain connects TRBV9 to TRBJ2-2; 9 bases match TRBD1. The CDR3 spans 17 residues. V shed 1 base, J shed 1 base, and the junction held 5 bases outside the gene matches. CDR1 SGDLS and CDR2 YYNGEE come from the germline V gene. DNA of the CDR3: TGTGCCAGCAGCGTACGAACAGGGGGCTTGAACACCGGGGAGCTGTTTTTT. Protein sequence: CASSVRTGGLNTGELFF.

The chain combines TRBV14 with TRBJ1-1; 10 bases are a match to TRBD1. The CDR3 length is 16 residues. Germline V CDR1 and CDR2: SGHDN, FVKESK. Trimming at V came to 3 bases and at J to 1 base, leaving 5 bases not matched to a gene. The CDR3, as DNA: TGTGCCAGCAGCCAGGGACAGGGGAAGGAGAACACTGAAGCTTTCTTT. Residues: CASSQGQGKENTEAFF.

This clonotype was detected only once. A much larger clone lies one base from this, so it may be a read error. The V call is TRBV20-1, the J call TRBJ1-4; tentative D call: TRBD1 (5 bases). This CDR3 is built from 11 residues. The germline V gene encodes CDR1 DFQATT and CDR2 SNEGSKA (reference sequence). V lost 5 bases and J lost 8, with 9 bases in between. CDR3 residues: CSAGTVEKLFF. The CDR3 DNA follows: TGCAGTGCTGGGACGGTGGAAAAACTGTTTTTT.

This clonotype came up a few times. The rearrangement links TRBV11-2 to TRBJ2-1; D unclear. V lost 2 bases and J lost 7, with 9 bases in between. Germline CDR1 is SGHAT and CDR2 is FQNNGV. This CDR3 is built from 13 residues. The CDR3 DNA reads TGTGCCAGCAGCTTATCCCGGTTAAATGAGCAGTTCTTC. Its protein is CASSLSRLNEQFF.

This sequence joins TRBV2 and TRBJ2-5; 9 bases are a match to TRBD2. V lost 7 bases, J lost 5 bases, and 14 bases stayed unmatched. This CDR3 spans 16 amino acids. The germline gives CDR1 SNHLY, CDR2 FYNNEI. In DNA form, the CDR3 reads TGTGCCAGCATGAAAGGTTTGCGGGGGGGCCTCGAGACCCAGTACTTC. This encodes CASMKGLRGGLETQYF. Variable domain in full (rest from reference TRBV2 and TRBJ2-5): EPEVTQTPSHQVTQMGQEVILRCVPISNHLYFYWYRQILGQKVEFLVSFYNNEISEKSEIFDDQFSVERPDGSNFTLKIRSTKLEDSAMYFCASMKGLRGGLETQYFGPGTRLLVL.

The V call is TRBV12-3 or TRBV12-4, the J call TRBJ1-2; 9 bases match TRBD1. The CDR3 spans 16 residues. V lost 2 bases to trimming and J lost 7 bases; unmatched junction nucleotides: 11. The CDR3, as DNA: TGTGCCAGCAGTTTATATGGGCACAGGGGGCTCGGTGGCTACACCTTC. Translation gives CASSLYGHRGLGGYTF.